The source of this T cell receptor beta chain is a study of CD8+ T cells in alopecia areata. Study in general: Treatment with tofacitinib (6 to 18 months) was followed by 6 months off drug. Broader study findings: Patients shared TCRs less clearly than mice did, possibly for HLA-related reasons.

Extracted RNA was reverse transcribed into cDNA, the sequencing template. The table came from immunoSEQ multiplex PCR; TCRdb's copy has only in-frame clones and leaves some out. The data show roughly 250,000 clones, 67% seen once. This clone occurred once. Its antigen remains unidentified. Alopecia areata patients provided lesional scalp punch biopsies and peripheral blood, both collected for the study. Trimming cost V 3 bases and J 5 bases; bases outside gene matches: 7. Germline CDR1 MGHDK, CDR2 SYGVNS. The CDR3 covers 16 residues. The input for sequencing was CD4+ T cells sorted from blood, taken at week 0. The gene calls are TRBV25-1 and TRBJ2-2; 9 bases line up with TRBD1. This clonotype originated in a human donor with alopecia areata. CDR3 nucleotide sequence: TGTGCCAGCAGTGAGGGGGACAGGGCGGATACCGGGGAGCTGTTTTTT. Translating it yields CASSEGDRADTGELFF.